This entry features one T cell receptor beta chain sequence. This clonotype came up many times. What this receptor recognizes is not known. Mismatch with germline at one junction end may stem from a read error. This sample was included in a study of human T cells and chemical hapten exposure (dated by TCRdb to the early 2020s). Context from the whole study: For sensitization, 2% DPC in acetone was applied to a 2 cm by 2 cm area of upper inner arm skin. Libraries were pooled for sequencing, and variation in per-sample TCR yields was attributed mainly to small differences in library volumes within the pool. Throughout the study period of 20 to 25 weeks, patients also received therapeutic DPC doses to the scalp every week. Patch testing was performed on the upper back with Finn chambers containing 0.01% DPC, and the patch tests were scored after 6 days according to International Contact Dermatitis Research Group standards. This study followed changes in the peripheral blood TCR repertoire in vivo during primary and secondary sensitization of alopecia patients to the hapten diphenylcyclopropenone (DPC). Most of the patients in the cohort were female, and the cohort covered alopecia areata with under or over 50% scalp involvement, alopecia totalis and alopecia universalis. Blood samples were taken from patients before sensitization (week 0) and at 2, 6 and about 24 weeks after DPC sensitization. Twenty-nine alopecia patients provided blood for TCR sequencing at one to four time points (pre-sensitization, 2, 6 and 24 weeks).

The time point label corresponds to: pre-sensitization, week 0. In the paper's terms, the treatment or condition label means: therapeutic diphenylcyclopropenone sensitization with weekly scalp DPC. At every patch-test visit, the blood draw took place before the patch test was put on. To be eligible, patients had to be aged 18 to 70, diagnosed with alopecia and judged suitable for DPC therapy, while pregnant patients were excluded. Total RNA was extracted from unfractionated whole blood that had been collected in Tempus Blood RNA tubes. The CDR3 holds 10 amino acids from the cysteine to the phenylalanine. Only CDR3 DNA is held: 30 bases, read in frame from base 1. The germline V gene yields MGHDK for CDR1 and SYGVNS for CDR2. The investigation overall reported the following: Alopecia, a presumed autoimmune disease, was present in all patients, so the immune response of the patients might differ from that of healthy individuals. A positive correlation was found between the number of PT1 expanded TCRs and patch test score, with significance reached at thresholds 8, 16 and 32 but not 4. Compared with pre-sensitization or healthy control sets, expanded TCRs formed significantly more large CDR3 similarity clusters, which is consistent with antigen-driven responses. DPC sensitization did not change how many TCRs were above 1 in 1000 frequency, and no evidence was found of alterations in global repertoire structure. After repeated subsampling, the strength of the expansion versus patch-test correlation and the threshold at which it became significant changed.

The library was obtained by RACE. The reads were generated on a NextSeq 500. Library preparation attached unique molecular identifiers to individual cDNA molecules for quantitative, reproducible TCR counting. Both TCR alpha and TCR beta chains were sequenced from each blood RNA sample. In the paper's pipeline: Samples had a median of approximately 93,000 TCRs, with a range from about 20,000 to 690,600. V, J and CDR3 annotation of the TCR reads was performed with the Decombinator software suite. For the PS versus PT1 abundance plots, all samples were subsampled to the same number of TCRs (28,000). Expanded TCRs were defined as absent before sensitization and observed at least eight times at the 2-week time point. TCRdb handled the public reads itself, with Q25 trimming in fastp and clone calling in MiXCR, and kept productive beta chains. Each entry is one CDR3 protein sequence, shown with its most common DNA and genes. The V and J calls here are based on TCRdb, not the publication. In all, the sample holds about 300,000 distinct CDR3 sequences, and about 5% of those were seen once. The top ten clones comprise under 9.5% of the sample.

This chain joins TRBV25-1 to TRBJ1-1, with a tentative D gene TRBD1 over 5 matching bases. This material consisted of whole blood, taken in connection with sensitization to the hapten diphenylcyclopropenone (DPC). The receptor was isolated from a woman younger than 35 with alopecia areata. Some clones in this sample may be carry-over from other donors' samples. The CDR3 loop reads CASSEWGLYF. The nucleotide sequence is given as TGTGCCAGCAGTGAATGGGGACTATACTTT.